This note documents a single T cell receptor (beta chain) sequence. Its antigen is unidentified. Generated by immunoSEQ multiplex PCR, the TCRdb table keeps only in-frame clones and is missing some. Among approximately 230,000 clones listed, more than 75% were seen once. This sample is part of a study of cytomegalovirus exposure and HLA in healthy donors. For the study at large: In a later analysis, it was reported that the roughly 120 validation repertoires had been produced on the same platform as the roughly 700 repertoires belonging to the first cohort. General study results and limits: Despite most TCR sequences being rare, some public TCRs occurred in many donors.

The ends lost 5 bases at V and 4 bases at J; junction bases unmatched: 6. The CDR3 sequence is 14 residues long. In germline, CDR1 is MNHEY, CDR2 SMNVEV (reference sequence). V gene TRBV27 combines with J gene TRBJ2-7; TRBD1 aligns across 9 bases. This clonotype was sampled from a man between 18 and 35 years old in good health and CMV-seropositive. The sequenced sample consisted of PBMCs. CDR3 in amino acids: CASSRTGEGYEQYF. The DNA of the CDR3 is TGTGCCAGCAGTCGGACAGGGGAAGGTTACGAGCAGTACTTC.